The 9 T cell receptor beta chains reported below all come from one sample, sequenced in a study of shared clonotypes between healthy human individuals. Profiling relied on immunoSEQ multiplex PCR, and the TCRdb table lists in-frame clones only, not all of them. This repertoire shows around 450,000 clones, more than 75% found once; its top ten account for roughly 13%. Specimen: PBMCs. All receptors derive from a woman aged 40 to 49 in good health. Some clones in this sample may be carry-over from other donors' samples.

A remark on this clone: Germline and junction disagree at one end, which may indicate a read error. J is TRBJ2-7 and V is TRBV6-6; 11 bases align to TRBD2. This CDR3 comprises 15 residues. CDR1 and CDR2 (germline): MNHNY, SVGAGI (reference sequence). CDR3 bases: TGTGCCAGCAGACCAGGGACTAGCGGCAGGTACGAGCGGTACTTC. Its protein product is CASRPGTSGRYERYF.

This sequence joins TRBV19 and TRBJ1-1; D unclear. V dropped 3 bases and J dropped 5 bases, with 13 bases sitting between them. This CDR3 spans 14 amino acids. Germline V gene sequence: CDR1 LNHDA, CDR2 SQIVND (reference sequence). DNA for the CDR3: TGTGCCAGTAGTATCTCCAATAGGGTAACTGAAGCTTTCTTT. Translating gives CASSISNRVTEAFF.

The chain uses TRBV6-1 and TRBJ2-3; 12 bases agree with TRBD1. Germline values: CDR1 MNHNS, CDR2 SASEGT. This CDR3 has 16 amino acids. V gave up 4 bases and J gave up 2 bases; unmatched junction bases: 4. This chain's CDR3 is CASSVRDRGPTDTQYF. DNA for the CDR3: TGTGCCAGCAGTGTCCGGGACAGGGGGCCCACAGATACGCAGTATTTT.

This clone has more than one count but fewer than ten. The gene calls are TRBV2 and TRBJ1-4; D is possibly TRBD1 (5 bases). The germline V and J ends were trimmed by 11 bases and 7 bases, with 17 bases remaining between them. Germline V gene data show CDR1 as SNHLY and CDR2 as FYNNEI. The CDR3 spans 13 residues. This CDR3 is CAGRGIELEKLFF. The CDR3, as DNA: TGTGCCGGAAGGGGAATTGAGCTTGAAAAACTGTTTTTT.

The rearrangement links TRBV7-8 to TRBJ1-5, with D uncertain. V lost 7 bases to trimming and J lost 5 bases, with 15 bases between them. Germline V gene sequence: CDR1 SGHVS, CDR2 FQNEAQ. The CDR3 consists of 14 residues. The CDR3 loop reads CASTPGGVDQPQHF. The CDR3, as DNA: TGTGCCAGCACCCCAGGTGGGGTTGATCAGCCCCAGCATTTT.

DNA of the CDR3: TGTGCCAGCAGCCAAGCGACCGGGACAGGGACCTACGAGCAGTACTTC. It encodes CASSQATGTGTYEQYF. The V and J genes are TRBV14 and TRBJ2-7, with TRBD1 identical over 9 bases. V was pared by 1 base and J by 2 bases, with 6 bases of the junction left unmatched. CDR1 SGHDN and CDR2 FVKESK come from the germline V gene. The CDR3 covers 16 residues.

The CDR3 spells CASSSSGSLSYEQYF. In nucleotides, the CDR3 is TGTGCCAGCAGTTCGAGCGGGAGCCTCTCCTACGAGCAGTACTTC. The gene calls are TRBV27 and TRBJ2-7; 8 bases are shared with TRBD2. With V trimmed by 4 bases and J by 0 bases, 5 bases remained unmatched. Germline lookup yields CDR1 MNHEY and CDR2 SMNVEV (reference sequence). The CDR3 covers 15 residues.

The rearrangement uses TRBV7-2 and TRBJ1-5; 7 bases map to TRBD1. The germline V gene has CDR1 SGHTA and CDR2 FQGNSA. V was clipped by 5 bases and J by 7 bases; unmatched bases: 11. This CDR3 comprises 15 residues. The CDR3 DNA reads TGTGCCAGCAGCATACAGACAGGGACGAGACAGCCCCAGCATTTT. Amino acid sequence: CASSIQTGTRQPQHF. Filled out from reference TRBV7-2 and TRBJ1-5, the complete variable domain reads GAGVSQSPSNKVTEKGKDVELRCDPISGHTALYWYRQSLGQGLEFLIYFQGNSAPDKSGLPSDRFSAERTGGSVSTLTIQRTQQEDSAVYLCASSIQTGTRQPQHFGDGTRLSIL.

In nucleotides, the CDR3 is TGTGCCTGGAGTGTATACCGCCTAGAGCAGTACTTC. As protein: CAWSVYRLEQYF. The chain combines TRBV30 with TRBJ2-7, with D hard to call. V was cut by 0 bases and J by 7 bases, with 10 bases left in between. This CDR3 contains 12 residues. Germline values: CDR1 GTSNPN, CDR2 SVGIG (reference sequence).